This TCR beta chain emerged from a study of blood T cells in healthy people across ages. Together with a sample-barcoded 5' primer, a J-beta primer mix was included in a second PCR lasting about 7 to 12 cycles. Via MiXCR, TCRdb re-called the 5' RACE reads, giving one row per CDR3 protein. Of 750,000 to 1,000,000 distinct CDR3 sequences detected, around 29% appear once; the ten largest clones hold more than 8.5%. These data are also associated with another study on T cells of mothers and their children. That source notes: The cDNA synthesis received all extracted RNA, at approximately 1.4 ug per 15 ul.

The sequence came from a woman aged 40 to 55 in good health. Sequenced material: blood.

The CDR3 loop is CASSLTSGSDTQYF. The CDR3 DNA follows: TGCGCCAGCAGCTTGACTAGCGGGTCAGATACGCAGTATTTT. The rearrangement joins TRBV5-1 to TRBJ2-3; 9 nucleotides align to TRBD2. The V segment lost 1 base and the J segment 4 bases; nucleotides outside the gene matches: 1. Germline assignment: CDR1 SGHRS and CDR2 YFSETQ. This CDR3 is 14 amino acids long.